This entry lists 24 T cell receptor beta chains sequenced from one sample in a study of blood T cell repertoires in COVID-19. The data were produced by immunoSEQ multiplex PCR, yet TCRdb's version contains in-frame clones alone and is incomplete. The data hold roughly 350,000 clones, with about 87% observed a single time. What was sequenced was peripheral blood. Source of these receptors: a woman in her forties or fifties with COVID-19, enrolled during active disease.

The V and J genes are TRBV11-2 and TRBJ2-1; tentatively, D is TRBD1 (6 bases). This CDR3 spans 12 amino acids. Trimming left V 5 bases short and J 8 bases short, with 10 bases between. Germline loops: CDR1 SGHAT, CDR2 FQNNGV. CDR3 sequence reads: CASSTHRDEQFF. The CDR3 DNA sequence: TGTGCCAGCAGCACGCACAGGGATGAGCAGTTCTTC.

CDR3 DNA sequence: TGTGCCAGCAGCGAGACGTCCGGGACAGGGGTGACAGATACGCAGTATTTT. As protein: CASSETSGTGVTDTQYF. The V call is TRBV9, the J call TRBJ2-3, with TRBD1 matching 10 bases. Unmatched junction bases numbered 10, after V lost 3 bases and J lost 3 bases. The V gene's germline CDR1 is SGDLS and CDR2 YYNGEE. The CDR3 runs to 17 residues.

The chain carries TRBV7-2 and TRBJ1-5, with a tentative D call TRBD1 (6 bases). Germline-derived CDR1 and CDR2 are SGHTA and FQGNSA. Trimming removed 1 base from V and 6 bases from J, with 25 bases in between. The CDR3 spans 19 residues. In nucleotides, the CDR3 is TGTGCCAGCAGCTTAGACATAAACCCGGGACATAGCACGGGTCAGCCCCAGCATTTT. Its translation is CASSLDINPGHSTGQPQHF.

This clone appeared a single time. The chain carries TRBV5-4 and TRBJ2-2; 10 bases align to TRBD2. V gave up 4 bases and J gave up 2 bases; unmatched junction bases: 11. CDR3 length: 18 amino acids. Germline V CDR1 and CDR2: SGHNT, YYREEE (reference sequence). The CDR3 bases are TGTGCCAGCAGCCCCCGCCTAACTAGCGGGGTTAACACCGGGGAGCTGTTTTTT. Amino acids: CASSPRLTSGVNTGELFF.

DNA for the CDR3: TGTGCCAGCAGCAGGGGGTTATCTGAAGCTTTCTTT. It encodes CASSRGLSEAFF. The J gene is TRBJ1-1, the V gene TRBV25-1; TRBD1 matches at 7 bases. CDR3 length: 12 amino acids. The ends lost 6 bases at V and 6 bases at J; junction bases unmatched: 4. Germline V gene data show CDR1 as MGHDK and CDR2 as SYGVNS. Variable domain in full (rest from reference TRBV25-1 and TRBJ1-1): EADIYQTPRYLVIGTGKKITLECSQTMGHDKMYWYQQDPGMELHLIHYSYGVNSTEKGDLSSESTVSRIRTEHFPLTLESARPSHTSQYLCASSRGLSEAFFGQGTRLTVV.

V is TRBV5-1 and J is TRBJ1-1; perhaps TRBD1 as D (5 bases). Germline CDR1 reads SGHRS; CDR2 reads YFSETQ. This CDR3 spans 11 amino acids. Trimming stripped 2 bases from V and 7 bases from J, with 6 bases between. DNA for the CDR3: TGCGCCAGCAGCTTCGGGGGTGAAGCTTTCTTT. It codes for CASSFGGEAFF.

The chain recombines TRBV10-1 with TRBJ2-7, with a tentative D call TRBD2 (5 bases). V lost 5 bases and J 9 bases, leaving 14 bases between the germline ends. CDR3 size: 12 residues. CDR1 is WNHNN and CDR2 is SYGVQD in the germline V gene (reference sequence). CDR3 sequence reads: CASSPDYTGQYF. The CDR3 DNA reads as TGCGCCAGCAGTCCCGACTATACGGGGCAGTACTTC.

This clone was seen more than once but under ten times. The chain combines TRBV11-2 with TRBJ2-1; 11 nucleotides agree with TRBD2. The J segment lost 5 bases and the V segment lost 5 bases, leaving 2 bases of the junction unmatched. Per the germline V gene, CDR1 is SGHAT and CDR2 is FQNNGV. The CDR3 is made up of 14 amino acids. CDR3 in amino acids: CASSRLAGNNEQFF. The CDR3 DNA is TGTGCCAGCAGCCGACTAGCGGGGAACAATGAGCAGTTCTTC.

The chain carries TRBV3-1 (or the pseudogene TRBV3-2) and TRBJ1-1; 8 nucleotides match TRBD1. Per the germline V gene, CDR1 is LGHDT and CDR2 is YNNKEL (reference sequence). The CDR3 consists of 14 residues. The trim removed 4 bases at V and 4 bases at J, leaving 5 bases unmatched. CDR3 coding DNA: TGTGCCAGCAGCCCGGACAGGGTGGTCACTGAAGCTTTCTTT. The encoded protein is CASSPDRVVTEAFF.

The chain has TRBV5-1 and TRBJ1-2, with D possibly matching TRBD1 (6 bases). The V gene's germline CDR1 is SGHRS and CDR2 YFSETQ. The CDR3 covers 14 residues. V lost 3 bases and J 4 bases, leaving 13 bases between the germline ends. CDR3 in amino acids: CASSYRTEIYGYTF. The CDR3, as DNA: TGCGCCAGCAGCTACAGGACAGAAATCTATGGCTACACCTTC.

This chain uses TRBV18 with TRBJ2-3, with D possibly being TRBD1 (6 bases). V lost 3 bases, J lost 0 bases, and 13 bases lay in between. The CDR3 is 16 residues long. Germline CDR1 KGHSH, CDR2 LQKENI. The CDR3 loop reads CASSPLDRTSTDTQYF. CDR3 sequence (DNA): TGTGCCAGCTCACCGCTAGACAGGACTAGCACAGATACGCAGTATTTT.

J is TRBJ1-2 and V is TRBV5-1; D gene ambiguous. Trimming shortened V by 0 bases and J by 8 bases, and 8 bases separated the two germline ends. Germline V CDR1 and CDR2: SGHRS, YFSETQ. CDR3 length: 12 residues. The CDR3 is CASSLDERGYTF. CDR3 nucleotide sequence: TGCGCCAGCAGCTTGGACGAGAGGGGCTACACCTTC.

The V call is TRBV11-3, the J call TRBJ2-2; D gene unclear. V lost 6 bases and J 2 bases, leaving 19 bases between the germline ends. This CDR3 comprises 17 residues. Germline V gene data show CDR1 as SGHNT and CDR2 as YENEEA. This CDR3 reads CASRWSLRLANTGELFF. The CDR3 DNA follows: TGTGCCAGCAGATGGAGTTTGAGACTTGCCAACACCGGGGAGCTGTTTTTT.

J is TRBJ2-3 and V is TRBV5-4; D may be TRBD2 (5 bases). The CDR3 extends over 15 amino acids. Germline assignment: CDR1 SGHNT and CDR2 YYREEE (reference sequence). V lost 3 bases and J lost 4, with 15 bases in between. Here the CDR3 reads CASSSRRASADTQYF. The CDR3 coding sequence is TGTGCCAGCAGCTCGCGGCGGGCCAGCGCAGATACGCAGTATTTT.

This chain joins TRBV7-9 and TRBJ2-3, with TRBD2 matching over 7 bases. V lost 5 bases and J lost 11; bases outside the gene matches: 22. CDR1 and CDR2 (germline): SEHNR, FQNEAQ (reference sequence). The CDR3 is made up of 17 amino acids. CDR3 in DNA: TGTGCCAGCAGCCCGGCTCTACGACTAGCACTCCGGACCGGGCAGTATTTT. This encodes CASSPALRLALRTGQYF.

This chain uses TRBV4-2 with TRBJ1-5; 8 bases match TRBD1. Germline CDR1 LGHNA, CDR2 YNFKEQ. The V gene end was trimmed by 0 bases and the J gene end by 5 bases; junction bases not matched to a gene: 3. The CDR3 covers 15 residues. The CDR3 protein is CASSQDQGAHQPQHF. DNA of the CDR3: TGTGCCAGCAGCCAAGATCAGGGGGCTCATCAGCCCCAGCATTTT.

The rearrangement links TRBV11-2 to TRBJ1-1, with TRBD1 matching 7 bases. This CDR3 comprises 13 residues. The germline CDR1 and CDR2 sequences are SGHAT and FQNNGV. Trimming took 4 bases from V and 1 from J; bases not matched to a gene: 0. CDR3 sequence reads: CASSWTGNTEAFF. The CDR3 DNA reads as TGTGCCAGCAGCTGGACAGGGAACACTGAAGCTTTCTTT.

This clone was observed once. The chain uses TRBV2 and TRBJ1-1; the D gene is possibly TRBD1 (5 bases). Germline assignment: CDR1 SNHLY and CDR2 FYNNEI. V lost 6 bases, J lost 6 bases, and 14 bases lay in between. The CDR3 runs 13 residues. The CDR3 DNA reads TGTGCCAGCAGACGGGACGGGGGTTCTGAAGCTTTCTTT. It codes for CASRRDGGSEAFF.

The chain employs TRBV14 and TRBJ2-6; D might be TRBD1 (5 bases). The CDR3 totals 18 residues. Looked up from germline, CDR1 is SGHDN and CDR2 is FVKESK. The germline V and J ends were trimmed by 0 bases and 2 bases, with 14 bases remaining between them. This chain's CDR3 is CASSQEGASEAGANVLTF. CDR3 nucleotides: TGTGCCAGCAGCCAAGAAGGGGCAAGCGAAGCTGGGGCCAACGTCCTGACTTTC.

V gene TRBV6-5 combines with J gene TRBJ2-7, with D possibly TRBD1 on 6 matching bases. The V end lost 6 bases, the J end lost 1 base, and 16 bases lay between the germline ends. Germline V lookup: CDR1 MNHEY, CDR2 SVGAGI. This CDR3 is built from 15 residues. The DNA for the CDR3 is TGTGCCAGCAGCGCACAGGGATTTGTATCCTACGAGCAGTACTTC. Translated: CASSAQGFVSYEQYF.

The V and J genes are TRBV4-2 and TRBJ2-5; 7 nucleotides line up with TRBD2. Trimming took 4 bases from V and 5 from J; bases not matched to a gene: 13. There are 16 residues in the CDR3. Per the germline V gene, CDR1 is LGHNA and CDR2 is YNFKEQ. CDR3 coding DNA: TGTGCCAGCAGCCTAAAGGGCCCCGGACTAGTGGAGACCCAGTACTTC. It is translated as CASSLKGPGLVETQYF.

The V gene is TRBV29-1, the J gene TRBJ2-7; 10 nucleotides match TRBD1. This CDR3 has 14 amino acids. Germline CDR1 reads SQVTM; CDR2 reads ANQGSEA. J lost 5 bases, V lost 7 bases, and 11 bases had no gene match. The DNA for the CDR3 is TGCAGCGCTTACTTAGGGGACAGGGGTGACGAGCAGTACTTC. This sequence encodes CSAYLGDRGDEQYF.

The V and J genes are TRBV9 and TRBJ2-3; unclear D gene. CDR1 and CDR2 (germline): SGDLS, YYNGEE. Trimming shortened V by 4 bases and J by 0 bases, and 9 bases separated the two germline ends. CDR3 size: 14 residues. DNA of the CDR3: TGTGCCAGCAGCCCCCATCCAAGCACAGATACGCAGTATTTT. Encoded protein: CASSPHPSTDTQYF. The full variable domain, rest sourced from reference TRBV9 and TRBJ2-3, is DSGVTQTPKHLITATGQRVTLRCSPRSGDLSVYWYQQSLDQGLQFLIQYYNGEERAKGNILERFSAQQFPDLHSELNLSSLELGDSALYFCASSPHPSTDTQYFGPGTRLTVL.

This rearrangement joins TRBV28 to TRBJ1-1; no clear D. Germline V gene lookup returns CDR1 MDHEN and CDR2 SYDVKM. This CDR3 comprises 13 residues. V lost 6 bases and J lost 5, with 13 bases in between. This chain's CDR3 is CASSPPRDTEAFF. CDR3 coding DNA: TGTGCCAGCAGCCCCCCGCGGGATACTGAAGCTTTCTTT.